The source of this TCR beta chain is a study of PD-1 blockade in classical Hodgkin lymphoma. About this clone itself: Antigen specificity is unknown.

General study results and limits: Nivolumab initiated under 1 year post-ASCT led to patient exclusion.

The time point denotes: cycle 4 day 1 (C4D1), after 5 to 7 weeks of nivolumab. Relapse after autologous stem cell transplantation occurred in every patient, and brentuximab vedotin exposure varied. Assay used: immunoSEQ multiplex PCR; TCRdb lists only in-frame clones, some missing. Of about 16,000 clones listed, around 82% are singletons. The ends were cut back, 4 bases at V and 6 bases at J, with 21 bases in the middle. From germline, CDR1 is LGHNA and CDR2 YSLEER. The CDR3 is 17 residues long. This sequence was found in a human donor with classical Hodgkin lymphoma. Sequences were derived from peripheral blood mononuclear cells (PBMCs), sampled before the fourth cycle of nivolumab. The chain links TRBV4-3 to TRBJ2-2; no definite D call. CDR3 sequence: CASSPGPPGVGSGELFF. DNA for the CDR3: TGCGCCAGCAGCCCTGGCCCACCAGGCGTGGGCTCCGGGGAGCTGTTTTTT.